Listed below are T cell receptor beta chains from one sample, sequenced in a study of blood T cell repertoires in COVID-19. Measured with immunoSEQ multiplex PCR; TCRdb has only the in-frame clones, and not every one. The top ten hold about 4% of the sample, which has about 260,000 clones, over 80% seen once. Sequenced material: peripheral blood. All receptors come from a woman aged 40 to 49 with acute or convalescent COVID-19. Both conserved end residues are part of each CDR3. A D gene is named only where the DNA matches it firmly. Size is omitted from some rows. Given values are once, few, many or a class for expanded clones.

j_call | v_call | d_call | clone_size | cdr3_nt | cdr3_aa
TRBJ2-5 | TRBV4-1 | TRBD2 | - | TGCGCCAGCAGCCAAGAAGGAGGGCTAGCGGGGGACCGACAAGAGACCCAGTACTTC | CASSQEGGLAGDRQETQYF
TRBJ2-5 | TRBV28 | - | - | TGTGCCAGCAGGGGGGGACCGGCGTTAGAGACCCAGTACTTC | CASRGGPALETQYF
TRBJ1-1 | TRBV7-9 | - | - | TGTGCCAGCAGCCCAAGCGTTGGGGGGGCCGGCACTGAAGCTTTCTTT | CASSPSVGGAGTEAFF
TRBJ2-1 | TRBV7-3 | - | - | TGTGCCAGCAGCCCGATGGGGGGATTAGCAGATGAGCAGTTCTTC | CASSPMGGLADEQFF
TRBJ1-3 | TRBV6-5 | - | few | TGTGCCAGCACCCCCGGGGGGGCTGGAAACACCATATATTTT | CASTPGGAGNTIYF
TRBJ2-3 | TRBV11-2 | TRBD2 | - | TGTGCCAGCAGCTTAGCCCTAGCGGGGGCTGCAGATACGCAGTATTTT | CASSLALAGAADTQYF
TRBJ1-5 | TRBV2 | - | few | TGTGCCAGCAGTCCCGGGACACGCAATCAGCCCCAGCATTTT | CASSPGTRNQPQHF
TRBJ2-3 | TRBV10-2 | - | - | TGCGCCAGCAGGACAGGCCCCACAGATACGCAGTATTTT | CASRTGPTDTQYF
TRBJ1-4 | TRBV27 | TRBD1 | - | TGTGCCAGCAGTTTTTTGGGACAGGCGGGCGAAAAACTGTTTTTT | CASSFLGQAGEKLFF
TRBJ1-1 | TRBV9 | TRBD1 | - | TGTGCCAGCAGCCCCGGGACAGCCTTGATGAACACTGAAGCTTTCTTT | CASSPGTALMNTEAFF
TRBJ2-4 | TRBV5-4 | - | - | TGTGCCAGCAGCTTGGCGGGGGCCAAAAACATTCAGTACTTC | CASSLAGAKNIQYF
TRBJ2-3 | TRBV6-4 | - | - | TGTGCCAGCAGTGACTCGGCAGGGGCGGCAGATACGCAGTATTTT | CASSDSAGAADTQYF
TRBJ1-3 | TRBV24-1 | - | - | TGTGCCACCAGTGGTTCGTCAACAGGAAACACCATATATTTT | CATSGSSTGNTIYF
TRBJ2-2 | TRBV7-2 | TRBD1 | - | TGTGCCAGCAGCTTCTTCGCCCCGGGACAGGGTGCCGGGGAGCTGTTTTTT | CASSFFAPGQGAGELFF
TRBJ2-1 | TRBV5-1 | TRBD2 | - | TGCGCCAGCAGCTCCGGTAGCGGGGAGTACAATGAGCAGTTCTTC | CASSSGSGEYNEQFF
TRBJ2-1 | TRBV25-1 | TRBD2 | - | TGTGCCAGCAGTGAATCAGGAGCGGGGGGGCCGTCTGATGAGCAGTTCTTC | CASSESGAGGPSDEQFF
TRBJ2-2 | TRBV7-2 | - | - | TGTGCCAGCAGCCTGACTAGAAACACCGGGGAGCTGTTTTTT | CASSLTRNTGELFF
TRBJ2-1 | TRBV7-9 | TRBD2 | - | TGTGCCAGCAGCTTAAAAGCGGGGTCCTACAATGAGCAGTTCTTC | CASSLKAGSYNEQFF
TRBJ1-2 | TRBV18 | TRBD1 | - | TGTGCCAGCTCACCAATTCCCGGACAGGGTGAATATGGCTACACCTTC | CASSPIPGQGEYGYTF
TRBJ1-1 | TRBV15 | TRBD1 | once | TGTGCCACCAGCAGAGATCCGGGACAGGGAACTGAAGCTTTCTTT | CATSRDPGQGTEAFF
TRBJ1-2 | TRBV2 | - | once | TGTGCCAGCAGGATCCTCAGGGATCCAACTACTGGCTACACCTTC | CASRILRDPTTGYTF
TRBJ2-3 | TRBV27 | TRBD2 | once | TGTGCCAGCAGTTTAATCGGGGGGGCCGTCGATACGCAGTATTTT | CASSLIGGAVDTQYF
TRBJ1-2 | TRBV25-1 | TRBD1 | once | TGTGCCAGCAGTGAAGCGGGACAGGGGATTTATGGCTACACCTTC | CASSEAGQGIYGYTF
TRBJ1-6 | TRBV5-6 | - | once | TGTGCCAGCAGCTTACGACAGTCCTATAATTCACCCCTCCACTTT | CASSLRQSYNSPLHF
TRBJ2-3 | TRBV11-2 | TRBD2 | once | TGTGCCAGCAGCCGCCGACTAGCGAGGGTTACGCAGTATTTT | CASSRRLARVTQYF
TRBJ1-1 | TRBV14 | TRBD1 | - | TGTGCCAGCAGCCCCAACAGGGGGGGGAGGGTCAAGAACACTGAAGCTTTCTTT | CASSPNRGGRVKNTEAFF
TRBJ1-1 | TRBV6-5 | TRBD1 | - | TGTGCCAGCAGTCCACATCAGGGGGGCACTGAAGCTTTCTTT | CASSPHQGGTEAFF
TRBJ2-3 | TRBV2 | TRBD2 | - | TGTGCCAGCATTCCGGGACTAGGACCAGATACGCAGTATTTT | CASIPGLGPDTQYF
TRBJ2-3 | TRBV3-1/TRBV3-2 | - | - | TGTGCCAGCAGCCACGGACTGTATACGCAGTATTTT | CASSHGLYTQYF
TRBJ2-3 | TRBV4-1 | - | - | TGCGCCAGCAGCCGTTTCGGGGGGCCCACAGATACGCAGTATTTT | CASSRFGGPTDTQYF
TRBJ2-1 | TRBV6-1 | TRBD2 | once | TGTGCCAGCAGTGAATACGGCCTAGCGGGGGGCCCCAATGAGCAGTTCTTC | CASSEYGLAGGPNEQFF
TRBJ1-2 | TRBV2 | TRBD1 | - | TGTGCCAGCAGTTCCCCCATGACAGGGCCCTCCTATGGCTACACCTTC | CASSSPMTGPSYGYTF
TRBJ1-2 | TRBV19 | - | - | TGTGCCAGTAGCCCGAAAGGGAGGGACCCTAACTATGGCTACACCTTC | CASSPKGRDPNYGYTF
TRBJ2-1 | TRBV9 | TRBD2 | - | TGTGCCAGCAGCGTAGCTAAAGGACTAGCGGGGGGCCTTTACAATGAGCAGTTCTTC | CASSVAKGLAGGLYNEQFF
TRBJ1-3 | TRBV21-1 | - | - | TGTGCCCAGACCCCGTGGGGTTGGACAGGCTCGTTCTCTGGAAACACCATATATTTT | CAQTPWGWTGSFSGNTIYF
TRBJ1-5 | TRBV7-9 | - | - | TGTGCCAGCAGCTTAGACAGGACAGCTAATCAGCCCCAGCATTTT | CASSLDRTANQPQHF
TRBJ2-3 | TRBV6-5 | - | - | TGTGCCAGCAGGGGAGGGACAGGTCTCACAGATACGCAGTATTTT | CASRGGTGLTDTQYF
TRBJ1-2 | TRBV19 | - | - | TGTGCCAGTAGTAAGGGGCACAACGTCTATGGCTACACCTTC | CASSKGHNVYGYTF
TRBJ1-2 | TRBV7-8 | TRBD1 | - | TGTGCCAGCAGCTCGACAGGGATCTATGGCTACACCTTC | CASSSTGIYGYTF
TRBJ1-1 | TRBV11-3 | TRBD1 | - | TGTGCCAGCAGCTACGGGACAGACACTGAAGCTTTCTTT | CASSYGTDTEAFF
TRBJ1-2 | TRBV18 | TRBD1 | once | TGTGCCAGCTCACCGGGACAGGGGAAGACTAACTATGGCTACACCTTC | CASSPGQGKTNYGYTF
TRBJ1-1 | TRBV19 | - | - | TGTGCCAGTAAGGAGGGAAGGATTTTCGACACTGAAGCTTTCTTT | CASKEGRIFDTEAFF
TRBJ1-5 | TRBV6-6 | - | once | TGTGCCACCTGCTTGCTCCAGGGGCAGCCCCAGCATTTT | CATCLLQGQPQHF
TRBJ1-1 | TRBV27 | TRBD1 | - | TGTGCCAGCGTCCGGACAGGGGCGATGAACACTGAAGCTTTCTTT | CASVRTGAMNTEAFF
TRBJ1-2 | TRBV20-1 | - | - | TGCAGTGCTAGTGGAGAAGTAGCTATCTTTGGCTACACCTTC | CSASGEVAIFGYTF
TRBJ2-3 | TRBV10-2 | TRBD2 | once | TGCGCCAGCAGTCGGGACTACCCGGACAGCACAGATACGCAGTATTTT | CASSRDYPDSTDTQYF
TRBJ1-1 | TRBV10-3 | TRBD1 | - | TGTGCCATCGGTGCTGGACAGGGCACTGAAGCTTTCTTT | CAIGAGQGTEAFF
TRBJ2-1 | TRBV11-3 | TRBD1 | - | TGTGCCAGCAGCGCGCGGACAGGCGCGGGCGATGAGCAGTTCTTC | CASSARTGAGDEQFF
TRBJ1-6 | TRBV19 | - | - | TGTGCCAGCAAACGGCGGGCGGGTTCACCCCTCCACTTT | CASKRRAGSPLHF
TRBJ1-1 | TRBV7-2 | - | - | TGTGCCAGCAGTCGCCAGGGGTTTTACACTGAAGCTTTCTTT | CASSRQGFYTEAFF
TRBJ2-3 | TRBV7-3 | - | - | TGTGCCAGCAGCCAAAGGGGTGGTGGGTCAGATACGCAGTATTTT | CASSQRGGGSDTQYF
TRBJ1-2 | TRBV7-9 | TRBD1 | few | TGTGCCAGCAGTCCGGGACAGGGTAATGGCTACACCTTC | CASSPGQGNGYTF
TRBJ2-1 | TRBV30 | TRBD2 | once | TGTGCCTGGAGTTGGCTAGCGGGGGAGAACAATGAGCAGTTCTTC | CAWSWLAGENNEQFF
TRBJ1-2 | TRBV27 | - | - | TGTGCCAGCAGCCCACCCGGGGGGGGTATCTATGGCTACACCTTC | CASSPPGGGIYGYTF
TRBJ1-4 | TRBV4-1 | TRBD1 | - | TGCGCCAGCAGCCAAGGATTTGGGACAGGGTTTGAAAAACTGTTTTTT | CASSQGFGTGFEKLFF
TRBJ2-5 | TRBV11-2 | TRBD2 | - | TGTGCCAGCAGCTTAGGAGATTTGGTGGGACTAGCGGGGAAAGAGACCCAGTACTTC | CASSLGDLVGLAGKETQYF
TRBJ2-5 | TRBV19 | TRBD1 | - | TGTGCCGTCCGGGACAGGGGGCGAGAGACCCAGTACTTC | CAVRDRGRETQYF
TRBJ2-1 | TRBV24-1 | - | - | TGTGCCACCAGTTTCTTAAATGAGCAGTTCTTC | CATSFLNEQFF
TRBJ1-6 | TRBV9 | - | - | TGTGCCAGCAGCTCAGGAAGGTCAGCTTCACCCCTCCACTTT | CASSSGRSASPLHF
TRBJ1-1 | TRBV5-1 | - | - | TGCGCCAGCAGCTTTTCCTGGGAGGGTAACACTGAAGCTTTCTTT | CASSFSWEGNTEAFF